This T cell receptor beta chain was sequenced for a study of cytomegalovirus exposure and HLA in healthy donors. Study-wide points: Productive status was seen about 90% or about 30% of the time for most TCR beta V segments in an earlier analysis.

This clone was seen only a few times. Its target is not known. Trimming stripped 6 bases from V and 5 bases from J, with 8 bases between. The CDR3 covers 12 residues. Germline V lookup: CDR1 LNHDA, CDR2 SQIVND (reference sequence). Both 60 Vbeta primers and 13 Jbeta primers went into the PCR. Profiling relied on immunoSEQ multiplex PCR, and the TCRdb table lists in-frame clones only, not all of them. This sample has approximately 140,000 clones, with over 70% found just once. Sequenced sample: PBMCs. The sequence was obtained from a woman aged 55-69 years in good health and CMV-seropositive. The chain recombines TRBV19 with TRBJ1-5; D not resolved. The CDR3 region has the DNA TGTGCCAGTAGACACGGGGATCAGCCCCAGCATTTT. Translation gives CASRHGDQPQHF.